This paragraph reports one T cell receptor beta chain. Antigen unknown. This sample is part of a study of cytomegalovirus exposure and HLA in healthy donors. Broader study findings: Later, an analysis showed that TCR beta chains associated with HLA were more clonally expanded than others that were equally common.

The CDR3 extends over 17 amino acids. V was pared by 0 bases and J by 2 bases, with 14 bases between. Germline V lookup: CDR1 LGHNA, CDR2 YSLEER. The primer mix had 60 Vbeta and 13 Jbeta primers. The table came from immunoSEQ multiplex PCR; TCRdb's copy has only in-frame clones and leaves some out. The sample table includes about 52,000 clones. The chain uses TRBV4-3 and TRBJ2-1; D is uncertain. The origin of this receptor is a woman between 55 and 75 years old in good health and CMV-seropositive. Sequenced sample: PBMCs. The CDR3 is CASSQELKLRPYNEQFF. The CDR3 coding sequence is TGCGCCAGCAGCCAAGAGTTGAAGCTCAGGCCCTACAATGAGCAGTTCTTC.